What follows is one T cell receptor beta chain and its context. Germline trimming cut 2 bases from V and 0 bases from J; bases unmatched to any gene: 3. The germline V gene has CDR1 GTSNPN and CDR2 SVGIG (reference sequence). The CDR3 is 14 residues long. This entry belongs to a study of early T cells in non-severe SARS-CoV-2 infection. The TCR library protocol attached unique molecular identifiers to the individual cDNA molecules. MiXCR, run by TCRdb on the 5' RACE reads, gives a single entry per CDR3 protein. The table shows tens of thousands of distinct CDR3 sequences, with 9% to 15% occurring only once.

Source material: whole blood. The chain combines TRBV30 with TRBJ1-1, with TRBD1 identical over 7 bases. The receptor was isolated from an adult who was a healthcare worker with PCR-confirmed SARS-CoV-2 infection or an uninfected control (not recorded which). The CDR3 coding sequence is TGTGCCTGGAGTCCCGGGACAGTGAACACTGAAGCTTTCTTT. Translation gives CAWSPGTVNTEAFF.